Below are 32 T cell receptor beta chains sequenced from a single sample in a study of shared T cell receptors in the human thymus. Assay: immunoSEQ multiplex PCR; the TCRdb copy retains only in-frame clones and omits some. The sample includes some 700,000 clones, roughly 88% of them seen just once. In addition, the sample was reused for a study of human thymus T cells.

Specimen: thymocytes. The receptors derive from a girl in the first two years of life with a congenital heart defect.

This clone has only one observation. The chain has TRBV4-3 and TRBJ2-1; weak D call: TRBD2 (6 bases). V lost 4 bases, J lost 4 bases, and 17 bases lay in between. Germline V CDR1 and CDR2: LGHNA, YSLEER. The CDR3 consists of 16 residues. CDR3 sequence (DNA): TGCGCCAGCAGCCCATCGGGAGTGGCAAAATACAATGAGCAGTTCTTC. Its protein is CASSPSGVAKYNEQFF.

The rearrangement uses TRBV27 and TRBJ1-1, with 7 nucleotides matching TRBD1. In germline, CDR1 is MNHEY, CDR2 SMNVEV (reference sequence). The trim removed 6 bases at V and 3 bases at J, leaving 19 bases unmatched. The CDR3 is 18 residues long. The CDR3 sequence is CASSFRSGGRRKDTEAFF. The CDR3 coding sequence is TGTGCCAGCAGCTTTAGATCAGGGGGAAGGAGGAAGGACACTGAAGCTTTCTTT.

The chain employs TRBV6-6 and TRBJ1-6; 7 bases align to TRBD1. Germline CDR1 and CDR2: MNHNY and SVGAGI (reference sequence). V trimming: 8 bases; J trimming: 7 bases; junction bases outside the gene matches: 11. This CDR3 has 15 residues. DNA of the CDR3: TGTGCCAGCGAAACAGGGGTCAGGGTGAATTCACCCCTCCACTTT. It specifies CASETGVRVNSPLHF.

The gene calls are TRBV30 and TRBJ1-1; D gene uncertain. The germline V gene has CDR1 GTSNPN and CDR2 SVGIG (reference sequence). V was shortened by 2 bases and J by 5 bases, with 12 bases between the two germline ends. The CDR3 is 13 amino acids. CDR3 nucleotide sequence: TGTGCCTGGAGTCTGGTTGGCGGGACTGAAGCTTTCTTT. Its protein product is CAWSLVGGTEAFF.

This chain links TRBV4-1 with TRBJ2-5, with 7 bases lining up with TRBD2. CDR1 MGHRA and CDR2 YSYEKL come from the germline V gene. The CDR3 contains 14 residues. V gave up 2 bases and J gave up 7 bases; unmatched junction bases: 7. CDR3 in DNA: TGCGCCAGCAGCCAATACTGGGGGAGGGGGACCCAGTACTTC. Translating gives CASSQYWGRGTQYF.

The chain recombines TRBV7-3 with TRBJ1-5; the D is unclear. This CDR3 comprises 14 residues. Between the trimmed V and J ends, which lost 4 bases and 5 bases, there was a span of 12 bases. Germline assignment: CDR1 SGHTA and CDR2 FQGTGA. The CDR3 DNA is TGTGCCAGCAGCTCTCGGGAGGTAGATCAGCCCCAGCATTTT. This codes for CASSSREVDQPQHF.

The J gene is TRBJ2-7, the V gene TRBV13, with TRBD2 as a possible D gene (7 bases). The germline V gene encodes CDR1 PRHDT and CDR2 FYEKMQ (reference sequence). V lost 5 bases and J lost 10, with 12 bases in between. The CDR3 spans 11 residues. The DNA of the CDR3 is TGTGCCAGCAGCGTCAGGGGACTACAGTACTTC. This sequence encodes CASSVRGLQYF.

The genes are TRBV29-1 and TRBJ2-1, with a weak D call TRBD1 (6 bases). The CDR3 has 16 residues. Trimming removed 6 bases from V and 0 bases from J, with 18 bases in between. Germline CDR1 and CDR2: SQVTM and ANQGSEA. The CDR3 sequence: CSVETGPEFSYNEQFF. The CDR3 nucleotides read TGCAGCGTCGAGACAGGTCCAGAGTTCTCCTACAATGAGCAGTTCTTC.

The CDR3 nucleotides read TGTGCCAGCAGTGACCGTTTCGGGGATAGGATGACTGAAGCTTTCTTT. The encoded protein is CASSDRFGDRMTEAFF. The chain couples TRBV2 to TRBJ1-1; D gene ambiguous. Germline-derived CDR1 and CDR2 are SNHLY and FYNNEI. V was cut by 3 bases and J by 5 bases, with 19 bases left in between. There are 16 residues in the CDR3.

CDR3: CASSQSRGDTDTQYF. CDR3 in DNA: TGTGCCAGCAGCCAAAGTCGGGGGGACACAGATACGCAGTATTTT. The chain has TRBV14 and TRBJ2-3; 7 bases line up with TRBD2. V shed 2 bases and J 2 bases; nucleotides not matched to a gene: 4. The CDR3 runs 15 residues. The germline V gene has CDR1 SGHDN and CDR2 FVKESK. The full variable domain, with the rest looked up from reference TRBV14 and TRBJ2-3, is EAGVTQFPSHSVIEKGQTVTLRCDPISGHDNLYWYRRVMGKEIKFLLHFVKESKQDESGMPNNRFLAERTGGTYSTLKVQPAELEDSGVYFCASSQSRGDTDTQYFGPGTRLTVL.

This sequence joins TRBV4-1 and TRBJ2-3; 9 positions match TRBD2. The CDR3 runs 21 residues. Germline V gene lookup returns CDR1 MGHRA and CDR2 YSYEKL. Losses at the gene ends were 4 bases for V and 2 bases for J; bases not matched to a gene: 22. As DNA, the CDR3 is TGCGCCAGCAGCCCATACACACCTGGGACTAGCTCCCCGCCGGACACAGATACGCAGTATTTT. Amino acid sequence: CASSPYTPGTSSPPDTDTQYF.

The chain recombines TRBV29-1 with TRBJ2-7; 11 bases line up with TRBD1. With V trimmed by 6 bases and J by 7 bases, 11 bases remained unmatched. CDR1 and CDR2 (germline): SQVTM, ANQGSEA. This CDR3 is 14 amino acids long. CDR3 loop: CSVPPGQGVEEQYF. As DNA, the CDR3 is TGCAGCGTCCCTCCGGGACAGGGGGTGGAGGAGCAGTACTTC.

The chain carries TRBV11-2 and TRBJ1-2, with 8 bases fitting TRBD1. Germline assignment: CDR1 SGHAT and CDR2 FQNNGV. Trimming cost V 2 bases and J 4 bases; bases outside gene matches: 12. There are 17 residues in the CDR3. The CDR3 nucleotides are TGTGCCAGCAGCTTAATCGGCGACATGGGACAGGCCTATGGCTACACCTTC. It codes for CASSLIGDMGQAYGYTF.

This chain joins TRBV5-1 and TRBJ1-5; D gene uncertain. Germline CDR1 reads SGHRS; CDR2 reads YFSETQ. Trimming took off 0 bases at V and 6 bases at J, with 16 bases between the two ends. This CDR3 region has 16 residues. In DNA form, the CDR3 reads TGCGCCAGCAGCTTGGGTGGCCAAGGTGAGGGTCAGCCCCAGCATTTT. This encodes CASSLGGQGEGQPQHF.

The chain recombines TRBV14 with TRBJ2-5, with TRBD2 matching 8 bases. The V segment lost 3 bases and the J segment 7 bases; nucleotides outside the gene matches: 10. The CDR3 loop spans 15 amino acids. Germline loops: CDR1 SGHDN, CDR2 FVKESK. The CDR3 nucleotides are TGTGCCAGCAGCCAGCACGGGGGACTAGTAGGGACCCAGTACTTC. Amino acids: CASSQHGGLVGTQYF.

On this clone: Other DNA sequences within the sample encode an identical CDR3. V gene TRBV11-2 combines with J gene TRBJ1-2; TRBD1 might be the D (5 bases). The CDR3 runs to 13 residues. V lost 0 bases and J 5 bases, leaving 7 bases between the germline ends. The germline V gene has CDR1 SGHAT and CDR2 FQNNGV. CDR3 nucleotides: TGTGCCAGCAGCTTAGAGGCAGGGTATGGCTACACCTTC. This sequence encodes CASSLEAGYGYTF.

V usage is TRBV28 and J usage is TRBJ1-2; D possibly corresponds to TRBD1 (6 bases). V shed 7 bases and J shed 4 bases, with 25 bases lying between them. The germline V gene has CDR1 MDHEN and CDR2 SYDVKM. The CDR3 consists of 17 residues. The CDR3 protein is CASNPRVEAGARYGYTF. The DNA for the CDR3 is TGTGCCAGCAACCCGCGGGTCGAGGCGGGGGCGCGCTATGGCTACACCTTC.

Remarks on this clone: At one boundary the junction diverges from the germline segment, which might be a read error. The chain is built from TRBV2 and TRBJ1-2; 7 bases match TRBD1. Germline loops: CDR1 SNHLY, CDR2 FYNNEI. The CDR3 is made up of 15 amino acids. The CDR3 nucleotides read TGTGCCAGCAAGGGACAGCGGATAAGAAACTATGGCTACCCCTTC. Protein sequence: CASKGQRIRNYGYPF.

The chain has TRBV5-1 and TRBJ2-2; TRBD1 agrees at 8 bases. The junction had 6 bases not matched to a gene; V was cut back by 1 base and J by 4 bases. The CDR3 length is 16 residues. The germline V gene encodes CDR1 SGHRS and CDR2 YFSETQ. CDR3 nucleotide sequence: TGCGCCAGCAGCTTGAATCCAGGGGGCCGCACCGGGGAGCTGTTTTTT. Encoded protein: CASSLNPGGRTGELFF.

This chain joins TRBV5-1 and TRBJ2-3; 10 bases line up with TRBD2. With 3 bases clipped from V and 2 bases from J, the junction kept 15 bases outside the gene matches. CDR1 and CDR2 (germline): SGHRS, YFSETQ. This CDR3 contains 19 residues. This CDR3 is CASSSGGPSGGPATDTQYF. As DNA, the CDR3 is TGCGCCAGCAGCTCTGGTGGGCCTAGCGGGGGTCCAGCCACAGATACGCAGTATTTT.

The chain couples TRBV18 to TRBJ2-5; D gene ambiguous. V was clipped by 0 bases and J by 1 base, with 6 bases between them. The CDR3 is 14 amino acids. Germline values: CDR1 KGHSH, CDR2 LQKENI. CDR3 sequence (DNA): TGTGCCAGCTCACCACCGAATAGCCAAGAGACCCAGTACTTC. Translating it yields CASSPPNSQETQYF.

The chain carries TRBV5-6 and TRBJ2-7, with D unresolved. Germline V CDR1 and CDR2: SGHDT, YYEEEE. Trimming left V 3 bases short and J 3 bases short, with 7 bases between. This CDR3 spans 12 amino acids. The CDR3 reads CASSSGLYEQYF. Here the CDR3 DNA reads TGTGCCAGCAGCTCCGGTCTCTACGAGCAGTACTTC.

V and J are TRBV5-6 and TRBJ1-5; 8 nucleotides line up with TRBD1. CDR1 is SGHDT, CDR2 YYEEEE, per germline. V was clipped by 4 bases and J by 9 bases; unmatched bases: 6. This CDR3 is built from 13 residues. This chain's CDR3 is CASSDEQGGPQHF. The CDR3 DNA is TGTGCCAGCAGCGACGAACAGGGGGGGCCCCAGCATTTT. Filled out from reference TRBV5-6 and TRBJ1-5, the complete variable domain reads DAGVTQSPTHLIKTRGQQVTLRCSPKSGHDTVSWYQQALGQGPQFIFQYYEEEERQRGNFPDRFSGHQFPNYSSELNVNALLLGDSALYLCASSDEQGGPQHFGDGTRLSIL.

The CDR3 coding sequence is TGTGCCAGCAGCCAAGATGGACAGGGTGGGGACAATGAGCAGTTCTTC. This sequence encodes CASSQDGQGGDNEQFF. This sequence joins TRBV4-2 and TRBJ2-1, with TRBD1 identical over 8 bases. The CDR3 spans 16 residues. The ends lost 0 bases at V and 5 bases at J; junction bases unmatched: 6. CDR1 LGHNA and CDR2 YNFKEQ come from the germline V gene.

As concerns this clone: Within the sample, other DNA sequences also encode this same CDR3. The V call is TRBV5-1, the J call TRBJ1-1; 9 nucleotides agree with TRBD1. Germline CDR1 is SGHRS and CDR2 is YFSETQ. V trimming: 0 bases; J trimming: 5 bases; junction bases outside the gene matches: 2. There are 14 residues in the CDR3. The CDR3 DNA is TGCGCCAGCAGCTTGGACAGGGGGCGAACTGAAGCTTTCTTT. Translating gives CASSLDRGRTEAFF. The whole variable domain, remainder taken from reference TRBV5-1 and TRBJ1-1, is KAGVTQTPRYLIKTRGQQVTLSCSPISGHRSVSWYQQTPGQGLQFLFEYFSETQRNKGNFPGRFSGRQFSNSRSEMNVSTLELGDSALYLCASSLDRGRTEAFFGQGTRLTVV.

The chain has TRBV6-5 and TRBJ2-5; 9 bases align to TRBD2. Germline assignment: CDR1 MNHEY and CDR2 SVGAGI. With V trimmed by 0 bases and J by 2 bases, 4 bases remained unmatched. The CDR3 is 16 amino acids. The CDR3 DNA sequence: TGTGCCAGCAGTTACTCTGCGGGGGGGCGTCAAGAGACCCAGTACTTC. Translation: CASSYSAGGRQETQYF.

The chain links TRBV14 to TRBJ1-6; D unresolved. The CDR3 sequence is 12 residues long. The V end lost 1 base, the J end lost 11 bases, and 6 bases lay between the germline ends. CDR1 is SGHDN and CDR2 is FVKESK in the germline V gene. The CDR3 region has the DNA TGTGCCAGCAGCCAAGGGCAAACACCCCTCCACTTT. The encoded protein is CASSQGQTPLHF.

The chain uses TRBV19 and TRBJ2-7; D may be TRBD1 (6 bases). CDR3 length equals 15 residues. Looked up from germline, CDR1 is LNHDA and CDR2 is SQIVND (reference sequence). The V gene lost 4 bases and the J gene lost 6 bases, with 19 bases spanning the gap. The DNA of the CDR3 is TGTGCCAGTAGTACAAAACAGGGAGACGTCAGCGAGCAGTACTTC. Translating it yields CASSTKQGDVSEQYF.

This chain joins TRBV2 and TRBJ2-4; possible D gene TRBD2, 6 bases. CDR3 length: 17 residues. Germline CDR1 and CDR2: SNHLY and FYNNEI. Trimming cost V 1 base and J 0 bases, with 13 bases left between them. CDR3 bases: TGTGCCAGCAGTGAAGAGAGGAGGGCGGTAGCCAAAAACATTCAGTACTTC. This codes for CASSEERRAVAKNIQYF.

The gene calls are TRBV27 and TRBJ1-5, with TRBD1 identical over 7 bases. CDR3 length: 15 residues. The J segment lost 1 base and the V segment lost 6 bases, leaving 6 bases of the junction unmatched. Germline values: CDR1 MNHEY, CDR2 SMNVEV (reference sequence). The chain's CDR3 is CASRTGIWSNQPQHF. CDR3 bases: TGTGCCAGCAGGACAGGGATTTGGAGCAATCAGCCCCAGCATTTT.

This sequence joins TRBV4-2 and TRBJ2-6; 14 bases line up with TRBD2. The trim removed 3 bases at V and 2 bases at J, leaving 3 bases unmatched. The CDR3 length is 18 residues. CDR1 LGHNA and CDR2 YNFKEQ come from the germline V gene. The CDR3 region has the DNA TGTGCCAGCAGCCAGTCGGGACTAGCGGGGGCTGGGGCCAACGTCCTGACTTTC. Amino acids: CASSQSGLAGAGANVLTF.

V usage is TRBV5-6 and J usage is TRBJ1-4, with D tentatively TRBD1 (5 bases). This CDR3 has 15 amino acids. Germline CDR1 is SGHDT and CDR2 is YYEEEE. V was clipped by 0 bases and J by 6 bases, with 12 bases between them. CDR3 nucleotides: TGTGCCAGCAGCTTGGAAGTAGGGGAGGATGAAAAACTGTTTTTT. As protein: CASSLEVGEDEKLFF.